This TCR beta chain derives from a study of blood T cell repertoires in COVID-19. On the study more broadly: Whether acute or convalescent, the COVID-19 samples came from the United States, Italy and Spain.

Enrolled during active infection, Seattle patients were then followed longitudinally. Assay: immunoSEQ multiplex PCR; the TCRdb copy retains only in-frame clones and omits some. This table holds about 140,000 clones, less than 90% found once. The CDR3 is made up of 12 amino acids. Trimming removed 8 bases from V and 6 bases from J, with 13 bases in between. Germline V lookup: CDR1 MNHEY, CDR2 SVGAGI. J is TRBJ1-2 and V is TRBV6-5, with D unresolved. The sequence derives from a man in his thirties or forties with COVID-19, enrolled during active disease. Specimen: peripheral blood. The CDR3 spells CASERREDGYTF. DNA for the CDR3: TGTGCCAGCGAGAGGAGGGAGGATGGCTACACCTTC.